Each of the 15 T cell receptor beta chains below was sequenced from the same sample in a study of blood T cell repertoires in COVID-19. Here immunoSEQ multiplex PCR was the method, and the copy in TCRdb shows in-frame clones only, minus some. The table has fewer than 150,000 clones, 90% seen once. Sequencing used peripheral blood. The receptors come from a woman between 55 and 75 years old with COVID-19, enrolled during active disease.

J is TRBJ1-2 and V is TRBV6-1; D not resolved. The CDR3 length is 14 residues. V was cut by 3 bases and J by 4 bases, with 12 bases left in between. Per the germline V gene, CDR1 is MNHNS and CDR2 is SASEGT. CDR3 sequence (DNA): TGTGCCAGCAGTGACCGGAAAGCGGGCTATGGCTACACCTTC. It codes for CASSDRKAGYGYTF.

This clone was observed a handful of times. The rearrangement joins TRBV9 to TRBJ1-2, with 7 bases aligning to TRBD1. Trimming removed 0 bases from V and 0 bases from J; junction bases left unmatched: 5. CDR1 is SGDLS and CDR2 is YYNGEE in the germline V gene. The CDR3 totals 16 residues. The CDR3 loop is CASSVAGTETNYGYTF. DNA for the CDR3: TGTGCCAGCAGCGTAGCTGGGACAGAGACTAACTATGGCTACACCTTC. The full variable domain, in which reference TRBV9 and TRBJ1-2 provide the parts outside the CDR3, is DSGVTQTPKHLITATGQRVTLRCSPRSGDLSVYWYQQSLDQGLQFLIQYYNGEERAKGNILERFSAQQFPDLHSELNLSSLELGDSALYFCASSVAGTETNYGYTFGSGTRLTVV.

The rearrangement joins TRBV30 to TRBJ1-2; weak D call: TRBD1 (5 bases). The V and J ends lost 0 bases and 8 bases respectively, with 7 bases between them. CDR1 is GTSNPN, CDR2 SVGIG, per germline (reference sequence). The CDR3 runs to 11 residues. Here the CDR3 reads CAWSVGEGYTF. In nucleotides, the CDR3 is TGTGCCTGGAGTGTAGGGGAAGGCTACACCTTC.

This clone was counted once. V usage is TRBV29-1 and J usage is TRBJ1-1, with a tentative D call TRBD1 (5 bases). Germline-derived CDR1 and CDR2 are SQVTM and ANQGSEA. Trimming pared 6 bases from V and 4 bases from J, leaving 18 bases between. The CDR3 is 14 residues long. In DNA form, the CDR3 reads TGCAGCGTGGCCTATGGGGCTGTCTCCACTGAAGCTTTCTTT. Translated, it gives CSVAYGAVSTEAFF.

The chain employs TRBV12-5 and TRBJ2-2; TRBD1 matches at 10 bases. Germline V gives CDR1 LGHNT, CDR2 FRNRAP. CDR3 length equals 19 residues. Germline trimming cut 2 bases from V and 2 bases from J; bases unmatched to any gene: 11. CDR3 sequence reads: CASGLSPIDRGLNTGELFF. The CDR3 DNA sequence: TGTGCTAGTGGTTTGAGCCCAATAGACAGGGGGCTTAACACCGGGGAGCTGTTTTTT.

This chain uses TRBV9 with TRBJ2-7, with a possible D match to TRBD2 (5 bases). The germline V gene encodes CDR1 SGDLS and CDR2 YYNGEE. This CDR3 comprises 16 residues. Trimming stripped 4 bases from V and 7 bases from J, with 24 bases between. The CDR3 here is CASSRGRHPSTGEQYF. CDR3 coding DNA: TGTGCCAGCAGCCGCGGTAGGCACCCCTCGACGGGGGAGCAGTACTTC.

The J gene is TRBJ1-2, the V gene TRBV7-2; TRBD1 matches at 10 bases. Germline V gene data show CDR1 as SGHTA and CDR2 as FQGNSA. Trimming took 1 base from V and 6 from J; bases not matched to a gene: 8. This CDR3 is 16 amino acids long. CDR3 sequence: CASSLVYGQGVDGYTF. CDR3 nucleotides: TGTGCCAGCAGCTTAGTATACGGACAGGGGGTGGATGGCTACACCTTC.

This rearrangement joins TRBV9 to TRBJ2-2; 9 nucleotides line up with TRBD2. The V segment lost 4 bases and the J segment 3 bases; nucleotides outside the gene matches: 7. The CDR3 sequence is 16 residues long. The germline gives CDR1 SGDLS, CDR2 YYNGEE. The CDR3 region is CASSPRGGPHTGELFF. The CDR3 DNA reads as TGTGCCAGCAGCCCGCGGGGGGGCCCCCACACCGGGGAGCTGTTTTTT.

The genes are TRBV10-3 and TRBJ1-1, with D uncertain. V lost 0 bases, J lost 4 bases, and 12 bases lay in between. Germline-derived CDR1 and CDR2 are ENHRY and SYGVKD. The CDR3 is made up of 15 amino acids. The CDR3 reads CAISESGAMGTEAFF. CDR3 nucleotide sequence: TGTGCCATCAGTGAGTCGGGAGCCATGGGCACTGAAGCTTTCTTT.

The rearrangement links TRBV7-2 to TRBJ2-7, with 7 bases matching TRBD1. Germline assignment: CDR1 SGHTA and CDR2 FQGNSA. The CDR3 spans 12 residues. V lost 4 bases and J lost 6; bases outside the gene matches: 3. As DNA, the CDR3 is TGTGCCAGCAGCTCCACAGGGGTCGAGCAGTACTTC. Translating it yields CASSSTGVEQYF.

This clone has a single count. This chain links TRBV9 with TRBJ2-7; 7 bases agree with TRBD1. J was trimmed by 4 bases and V by 4 bases; bases with no gene match: 11. CDR1 and CDR2 from the germline V gene are SGDLS and YYNGEE. The CDR3 runs 15 residues. CDR3 region: CASSNDRDGAYEQYF. The CDR3 DNA reads as TGTGCCAGCAGCAACGACAGGGATGGAGCATACGAGCAGTACTTC. Together with reference TRBV9 and TRBJ2-7, the CDR3 gives the full variable domain: DSGVTQTPKHLITATGQRVTLRCSPRSGDLSVYWYQQSLDQGLQFLIQYYNGEERAKGNILERFSAQQFPDLHSELNLSSLELGDSALYFCASSNDRDGAYEQYFGPGTRLTVT.

The J gene is TRBJ1-2, the V gene TRBV19; D may be TRBD1 (5 bases). V gave up 3 bases and J gave up 0 bases, with 8 bases separating them. Germline V CDR1 and CDR2: LNHDA, SQIVND (reference sequence). This CDR3 region has 14 residues. This CDR3 is CASSIAGTNYGYTF. The CDR3 DNA follows: TGTGCCAGTAGTATTGCAGGGACTAACTATGGCTACACCTTC.

This rearrangement joins TRBV19 to TRBJ1-4; the D gene is possibly TRBD1 (6 bases). The CDR3 runs 16 residues. V was clipped by 2 bases and J by 8 bases, with 18 bases between them. Germline assignment: CDR1 LNHDA and CDR2 SQIVND (reference sequence). CDR3 loop: CASSIRGARRGEKLFF. The CDR3 DNA sequence: TGTGCCAGTAGTATACGGGGGGCTCGCCGGGGCGAAAAACTGTTTTTT.

The CDR3 reads CASSLSPRPNTEAFF. CDR3 DNA sequence: TGTGCCAGTAGTTTGTCACCGCGCCCGAACACTGAAGCTTTCTTT. This chain connects TRBV19 to TRBJ1-1; the D is unclear. CDR3 length: 15 amino acids. Trimming left V 5 bases short and J 1 base short, with 14 bases between. Germline V CDR1 and CDR2: LNHDA, SQIVND (reference sequence).

The chain links TRBV19 to TRBJ2-2; D not certain. The germline V gene encodes CDR1 LNHDA and CDR2 SQIVND (reference sequence). The CDR3 runs to 15 residues. V was clipped by 6 bases and J by 1 base, with 12 bases between them. For the CDR3, the DNA is TGTGCCAGTAGACCATTAAGAGGGAACACCGGGGAGCTGTTTTTT. Translated, it gives CASRPLRGNTGELFF.